A selection of T cell receptor beta chains follows, all from one sample in a study of blood T cell dynamics during melanoma immunotherapy. Data came from immunoSEQ multiplex PCR; TCRdb stores just in-frame clones and leaves some out. The sample carries 6,500 to 10,000 clones, 70% to 90% recorded once. This specimen was blood, taken from a patient treated with checkpoint blockade. Receptors originate from a human donor with melanoma. CDR3s include the opening cysteine and the closing phenylalanine or tryptophan. The D gene is left open where the match is weak. Clone sizes are given selectively: once, few, many, or a class where the clone is expanded.

TRBD2	NA	TRBJ2-3	TRBV7-2	CASSSRGATDTQYF	TGTGCCAGCAGTTCGCGGGGGGCCACAGATACGCAGTATTTT
NA	once	TRBJ2-5	TRBV13	CASSLSIRGGRETQYF	TGTGCCAGCAGCTTAAGTATCCGTGGAGGGAGGGAGACCCAGTACTTC
TRBD2	NA	TRBJ2-1	TRBV7-3	CASSFGGSPLYNEQFF	TGTGCCAGCAGCTTTGGCGGGAGTCCGTTGTACAATGAGCAGTTCTTC
NA	NA	TRBJ2-6	TRBV18	CASSPTTTGTGANVLTF	TGTGCCAGCTCACCCACCACTACAGGGACGGGGGCCAACGTCCTGACTTTC
NA	NA	TRBJ1-1	TRBV21-1	CASSKLHDRGDTEAFF	TGTGCCAGCAGCAAGCTACACGACAGGGGGGACACTGAAGCTTTCTTT
TRBD1	NA	TRBJ1-5	TRBV15	CATTNQQGAGQPQHF	TGTGCCACCACCAACCAACAGGGGGCGGGTCAGCCCCAGCATTTT
TRBD1	NA	TRBJ1-1	TRBV5-6	CASSPRQGRGKTEAFF	TGTGCCAGCAGCCCGAGACAGGGCCGAGGGAAGACTGAAGCTTTCTTT
NA	NA	TRBJ2-5	TRBV14	CASSKGTFETQYF	TGTGCCAGCAGCAAAGGGACCTTTGAGACCCAGTACTTC
TRBD1	NA	TRBJ1-2	TRBV29-1	CSVMGQYEGYTF	TGCAGCGTTATGGGACAGTACGAAGGCTACACCTTC
NA	NA	TRBJ2-3	TRBV29-1	CSVDSGGSTDTQYF	TGCAGCGTTGATTCTGGGGGAAGCACAGATACGCAGTATTTT
NA	NA	TRBJ2-7	TRBV28	CASNWGDNPYEQYF	TGTGCCAGCAACTGGGGGGACAATCCCTACGAGCAGTACTTC
NA	NA	TRBJ1-2	TRBV11-2	CASSLEPSPYGYTF	TGTGCCAGCAGCTTAGAGCCCAGCCCCTATGGCTACACCTTC
NA	NA	TRBJ2-6	TRBV28	CASSSTSGANVLTF	TGTGCCAGCAGTTCGACCTCTGGGGCCAACGTCCTGACTTTC
NA	few	TRBJ1-2	TRBV7-9	CASSINRAVSYGYTF	TGTGCCAGCAGCATCAACAGGGCAGTCAGCTATGGCTACACCTTC
NA	NA	TRBJ1-1	TRBV19	CASRTGRNTEAFF	TGTGCCAGTAGGACAGGTAGGAACACTGAAGCTTTCTTT
NA	NA	TRBJ1-1	TRBV5-6	CASSLKALGPVSEAFF	TGTGCCAGCAGCTTAAAAGCGTTGGGCCCCGTATCTGAAGCTTTCTTT
NA	NA	TRBJ1-2	TRBV28	CASSLGGYGYTF	TGTGCCAGCAGTTTGGGGGGGTATGGCTACACCTTC
TRBD2	NA	TRBJ2-2	TRBV5-1	CASSQRGNTGELFF	TGCGCCAGCAGCCAGCGGGGGAACACCGGGGAGCTGTTTTTT
NA	once	TRBJ1-1	TRBV4-3	CASSHSREGVMNTEAFF	TGCGCCAGCAGCCATAGCAGGGAGGGAGTTATGAACACTGAAGCTTTCTTT
TRBD2	NA	TRBJ2-7	TRBV7-2	CASSSVIVAGKYEQYF	TGTGCCAGCAGCTCCGTAATAGTAGCGGGAAAATACGAGCAGTACTTC
NA	NA	TRBJ2-6	TRBV4-1	CASSQGSGTGANVLTF	TGCGCCAGCAGCCAAGGGTCAGGGACTGGGGCCAACGTCCTGACTTTC
NA	once	TRBJ2-7	TRBV7-2	CASSLGDSSYEQYF	TGTGCCAGCAGCTTAGGAGACAGTAGCTACGAGCAGTACTTC
NA	few	TRBJ1-2	TRBV18	CASSPPSSPLGYTF	TGTGCCAGCTCACCCCCCTCTAGCCCTCTCGGCTACACCTTC
NA	NA	TRBJ1-5	TRBV7-8	CASSSNGQLSNQPQHF	TGTGCCAGCAGCTCAAACGGACAGCTAAGCAATCAGCCCCAGCATTTT
NA	NA	TRBJ2-1	TRBV2	CASSGQHNEQFF	TGTGCCAGCAGTGGCCAGCACAATGAGCAGTTCTTC
NA	NA	TRBJ1-1	TRBV7-8	CASSLTGNTEAFF	TGTGCCAGCAGCTTAACAGGGAACACTGAAGCTTTCTTT
TRBD1	NA	TRBJ1-5	TRBV28	CASRKTGGRQPQHF	TGTGCCAGCAGAAAGACAGGGGGCCGCCAGCCCCAGCATTTT
NA	few	TRBJ2-6	TRBV2	CASTSGANVLTF	TGTGCCAGCACGTCGGGGGCCAACGTCCTGACTTTC
NA	once	TRBJ2-3	TRBV7-2	CASSLLSRASTDTQYF	TGTGCCAGCAGCTTATTGTCCCGTGCTAGCACAGATACGCAGTATTTT
TRBD1	NA	TRBJ1-1	TRBV5-5	CASSTQGLNTEAFF	TGTGCCAGCAGCACACAGGGGCTGAACACTGAAGCTTTCTTT
TRBD2	NA	TRBJ2-3	TRBV10-1	CASRPGGLDTQYF	TGCGCCAGCAGACCCGGGGGGTTAGATACGCAGTATTTT
TRBD1	NA	TRBJ1-1	TRBV6-6	CASSQGVVTEAFF	TGTGCCAGCAGCCAGGGGGTCGTCACTGAAGCTTTCTTT
TRBD1	NA	TRBJ1-5	TRBV5-6	CASSLGTGKQPQHF	TGTGCCAGCAGCCTAGGGACAGGGAAACAGCCCCAGCATTTT
TRBD1	NA	TRBJ2-7	TRBV5-1	CATAPGQGSYEQYF	TGCGCCACCGCACCGGGACAGGGCTCCTACGAGCAGTACTTC
TRBD1	NA	TRBJ1-4	TRBV6-5	CATSPGTGFEKLFF	TGTGCCACTTCCCCCGGGACAGGGTTTGAAAAACTGTTTTTT
TRBD1	few	TRBJ1-2	TRBV7-6	CASSTTGGRGYTF	TGTGCCAGCAGCACCACAGGGGGTCGAGGCTACACCTTC
NA	NA	TRBJ2-5	TRBV7-2	CASSLAPVETQYF	TGTGCCAGCAGCTTAGCCCCGGTGGAGACCCAGTACTTC
NA	NA	TRBJ2-1	TRBV9	CASSPTAGTEQFF	TGTGCCAGCAGCCCCACCGCAGGGACAGAGCAGTTCTTC
TRBD1	NA	TRBJ2-7	TRBV5-4	CASSSGQGASYEQYF	TGTGCCAGCAGCAGCGGACAGGGGGCCTCCTACGAGCAGTACTTC
NA	once	TRBJ1-2	TRBV18	CASSLQAGSGYTF	TGTGCCAGCTCACTACAAGCAGGGTCTGGCTACACCTTC
NA	once	TRBJ1-5	TRBV25-1	CASSDGQSNQPQHF	TGTGCCAGCAGTGACGGACAGTCCAATCAGCCCCAGCATTTT
TRBD1	NA	TRBJ1-5	TRBV7-9	CASSLGGQVQPQHF	TGTGCCAGCAGCTTAGGGGGACAGGTTCAGCCCCAGCATTTT
TRBD1	NA	TRBJ2-3	TRBV29-1	CSVEEGTGTASTDTQYF	TGCAGCGTTGAAGAAGGGACCGGGACAGCAAGCACAGATACGCAGTATTTT
NA	NA	TRBJ1-1	TRBV7-2	CASSLAGGGPAEAFF	TGTGCCAGCAGCTTAGCTGGAGGGGGGCCAGCTGAAGCTTTCTTT
TRBD2	NA	TRBJ2-1	TRBV5-8	CASSLSGMSRGAQFF	TGTGCCAGCAGCTTGTCAGGGATGTCGCGGGGGGCGCAGTTCTTC
NA	NA	TRBJ1-6	TRBV27	CATQGSSSPLHF	TGTGCCACACAGGGTAGTAGTTCACCCCTCCACTTT
NA	NA	TRBJ2-2	TRBV6-6	CASSYPGSPNTGELFF	TGTGCCAGCAGTTACCCAGGGTCCCCGAACACCGGGGAGCTGTTTTTT
NA	NA	TRBJ2-3	TRBV5-1	CASSLESYTDTQYF	TGCGCCAGCAGCTTGGAGTCATACACAGATACGCAGTATTTT
NA	NA	TRBJ2-7	TRBV4-1	CASSQESRGAGYEQYF	TGCGCCAGCAGCCAAGAGAGTAGGGGGGCTGGCTACGAGCAGTACTTC
NA	NA	TRBJ1-5	TRBV6-5	CASSSYGGAGNQPQHF	TGTGCCAGCAGTTCTTACGGGGGCGCCGGCAATCAGCCCCAGCATTTT
TRBD1	NA	TRBJ1-2	TRBV30	CALTGVHGYTF	TGTGCCTTGACAGGGGTTCATGGCTACACCTTC
NA	NA	TRBJ1-1	TRBV5-3	CASRVQGTTEAFF	TGTGCCAGCAGGGTACAGGGAACCACTGAAGCTTTCTTT
NA	NA	TRBJ1-1	TRBV5-1	CASSLMLQGAEAFF	TGCGCCAGCAGCTTGATGTTACAGGGAGCGGAAGCTTTCTTT
NA	NA	TRBJ2-7	TRBV27	CASSLFVSTTSYEQYF	TGTGCCAGCAGTTTATTTGTCTCGACTACATCCTACGAGCAGTACTTC
NA	NA	TRBJ1-1	TRBV6-6	CASSLVGESGAFF	TGTGCCAGCAGTTTAGTCGGGGAGAGTGGCGCTTTCTTT
NA	NA	TRBJ1-1	TRBV6-1	CASSEAGVPTEAFF	TGTGCCAGCAGTGAAGCCGGGGTGCCCACTGAAGCTTTCTTT
NA	NA	TRBJ2-7	TRBV5-1	CASSFYPDEQYF	TGCGCCAGCAGCTTTTACCCCGACGAGCAGTACTTC